This TCR beta chain comes out of a study of molecular identifiers for immune sequencing clone quantification (dated by TCRdb to between 2018 and 2020). Regarding the complete study: For a replicate experiment, RNA from around 20,000 or 100,000 naive CD8 T cells was divided into five aliquots, of which four were sequenced. This methods study benchmarked molecular-identifier clustering-based TCR repertoire sequencing (MIDCIRS) and TCR RNA copy counting, using CD8 T cells to do so. The full study reports these points: Modeling gave about three recovered TCR RNA copies per cell versus around 10 by digital PCR, implying approximately 30% capture efficiency. The sizes of highly expanded clones could end up underestimated when identical TCR molecules share a barcode. Spiked-in Jurkat TCR RNA (approximately 10 copies' worth), which is not part of the donor repertoire, was contained in the naive libraries. Spiked-in Jurkat TCR RNA equal to a single cell's worth was reported to be detectable even within 1,100,000 naive CD8 T cells. When barcode sub-clustering was omitted, TCR diversity was inflated by chimeric consensus sequences, with chimeras reaching as high as 47%. In CMV-specific effector cells, clones with more than 20 RNA copies contained over 99% of molecules, whereas in naive cells such clones contained under 1% of molecules.

Libraries were prepared through PCR. The run used a NextSeq 500. Bulk TCR libraries were made following a previously described method, with the TCR primers given in Table S5. Purification of total RNA was performed with the Qiagen AllPrep DNA/RNA kit. Reads from multiple sequencing runs of the same library were pooled before analysis. The authors processed their data as follows. Only reads with exact TCR constant sequence were kept, trimmed to 150 nt, and grouped by their 12-nt molecular barcodes. Within each barcode group, reads were sub-clustered at a 15% Levenshtein threshold, and quality-weighted consensus sequences were built per RNA molecule. Non-functional sequences were discarded, and so were lower-count sequences lying one edit away from another sequence. Barcode sub-clusters with fewer than 20% of the maximum read count were removed, based on fitting two negative binomial distributions. The raw public reads went through TCRdb reprocessing: fastp at Q25, MiXCR clone calling, in-frame beta chains kept. All rows with the same CDR3 protein become a single entry with the most common DNA and genes. TCRdb's processing, not the authors', yielded these V and J calls. Across this sample there are under 600,000 distinct CDR3 sequences, with about 25% seen only once. The top ten constitute approximately 0.8% of the sample.

For this clonotype: No cognate antigen has been identified for it. Nothing much larger sits one base from this clone, and base qualities are not available.

Libraries of naive CD8 T cells were built from around 20,000 to 1,000,000 sorted cells, with 10%, 30% or 50% of the purified RNA used. Naive CD8 T cells, defined as CD8+CD4-CCR7+CD45RA+, were FACS-sorted into RLT Plus buffer on a BD FACSAria II. Detection sensitivity was tested by spiking Jurkat RNA equal to some 11 TCR copies' worth into samples containing roughly 17,000-1,100,000 naive CD8 T cells. CD8 T cells were enriched with RosetteSep CD8+ T Cell Enrichment Cocktail and Ficoll-Paque, followed by ACK red cell lysis. V is pruned by 0 bases and J by 10 bases, leaving 2 bases of the junction without a gene match. The CDR3 runs 14 amino acids, cysteine and phenylalanine included. Just the 42-base CDR3 DNA is kept, in frame starting at base 1. The germline V gene supplies CDR1 MGHRA and CDR2 YSYEKL.

This receptor chain uses TRBV4-1 and TRBJ1-6, and 8 bases in between align with TRBD1. The sequenced sample was naive CD8+ T cells from blood, with Jurkat cell RNA spiked in. This sample's cell subset or site label indicates: FACS-sorted CD8+CD4-CCR7+CD45RA+ naive T cells. The TCR comes from a human donor in good health. Some libraries in this study had Jurkat cell RNA spiked in. CDR3 protein: CASSQEAGGSPLHF. Here is the DNA: TGCGCCAGCAGCCAAGAGGCAGGGGGCTCACCCCTCCACTTT.